This TCR beta chain was captured in a study of cytomegalovirus exposure and HLA in healthy donors. The ends were cut back, 2 bases at V and 8 bases at J, with 9 bases in the middle. The germline V gene has CDR1 DFQATT and CDR2 SNEGSKA (reference sequence). This CDR3 region has 11 residues. In the PCR, 60 Vbeta and 13 Jbeta primers were used. Only in-frame clones appear in the TCRdb table, and some are missing; sequencing was by immunoSEQ multiplex PCR. Among about 150,000 clones, 60% to 80% were seen once, and the ten largest hold around 1.5%. The sequencing input was PBMCs. This rearrangement joins TRBV20-1 to TRBJ1-2; D is unclear. This TCR was sampled from a woman under 40 in good health and CMV-seronegative. Here the CDR3 reads CSARSLGGYTF. The CDR3, as DNA: TGCAGTGCTAGAAGTCTAGGAGGCTACACCTTC.